These T cell receptor beta chains were read from a single sample in a study of T cell responses to AZD1222 COVID-19 vaccine. TCRdb's table, derived via immunoSEQ multiplex PCR, lists solely in-frame clones and lacks some. The sample holds 150,000 to 200,000 clones, about 90% seen once. The sequencing used peripheral blood, collected 28 days after the second AZD1222 dose. These receptors originate from an adult who received the AZD1222 COVID-19 vaccine. CDR3s include the opening cysteine and the closing phenylalanine or tryptophan. The D gene is left open where the match is weak. Size tells how often a clone was seen (once, few, many) or the class of an expanded clone, and some rows leave it out.

J	V	size	D	DNA	CDR3
TRBJ1-2	TRBV11-2	.	.	TGTGCCAGCAGCTTTCCGCGCAGGGAATTATCTGGCTACACCTTC	CASSFPRRELSGYTF
TRBJ2-7	TRBV5-4	.	.	TGTGCCAGCAGCTTGAGTGGCGAGCAGTACTTC	CASSLSGEQYF
TRBJ2-3	TRBV6-5	few	TRBD2	TGTGCCAGCAAAGCCGGGGGGGAGGCAGATACGCAGTATTTT	CASKAGGEADTQYF
TRBJ2-7	TRBV5-1	.	.	TGCGCCAGCAGCTTGGCCGTTGGACTGTCCTACGAGCAGTACTTC	CASSLAVGLSYEQYF
TRBJ2-5	TRBV19	.	.	TGTGCCAGTAAGGAGGGCGGGACCCAGTACTTC	CASKEGGTQYF
TRBJ2-1	TRBV11-3	.	TRBD2	TGTGCCAGCAGCAAAGGGACTAGCGGGGGTTCCTACAATGAGCAGTTCTTC	CASSKGTSGGSYNEQFF
TRBJ1-4	TRBV28	.	.	TGTGCCAGCAGAACCCCGGACAGCTTGGGAAATGAAAAACTGTTTTTT	CASRTPDSLGNEKLFF
TRBJ2-5	TRBV2	.	TRBD2	TGTGCCAGCAGGGGGACTAGCCGGGACGGGGAGACCCAGTACTTC	CASRGTSRDGETQYF
TRBJ2-7	TRBV7-8	.	.	TGTGCCAGCAGCCGAGCAGGGAACGGCTACGAGCAGTACTTC	CASSRAGNGYEQYF
TRBJ2-5	TRBV5-4	.	.	TGTGCCAGCAGCTTGGGCCTCTCAGCGAACCAAGAGACCCAGTACTTC	CASSLGLSANQETQYF
TRBJ1-1	TRBV10-3	.	.	TGTGCCATTTCCCAGGGAGGGGACACTGAAGCTTTCTTT	CAISQGGDTEAFF
TRBJ1-1	TRBV2	.	.	TGTGCCAGCAGTGATTATGGTTTAATGAACACTGAAGCTTTCTTT	CASSDYGLMNTEAFF
TRBJ2-2	TRBV5-6	.	TRBD1	TGTGCCAGCAGACCGGGACAGGGCACCGGGGAGCTGTTTTTT	CASRPGQGTGELFF
TRBJ1-2	TRBV7-9	.	.	TGTGCCAGCAGCTTGAGGGACGGACTTGGCTACACCTTC	CASSLRDGLGYTF
TRBJ2-5	TRBV7-6	.	TRBD2	TGTGCCAGCAGCTTCCTAAGCGGGGGGCTCGGGGAGACCCAGTACTTC	CASSFLSGGLGETQYF
TRBJ2-1	TRBV7-3	.	.	TGTGCCAGCAGCTTAGGGCTAGCGACTTTAGGAGAGCAGTTCTTC	CASSLGLATLGEQFF
TRBJ1-5	TRBV3-1/TRBV3-2	.	.	TGTGCCAGCAGCCAAGATGAGGCCGGCCGGATCAATCAGCCCCAGCATTTT	CASSQDEAGRINQPQHF
TRBJ2-7	TRBV12-5	.	TRBD2	TGTGCTAGTGGTTTGGGACTAGCTTACGAGCAGTACTTC	CASGLGLAYEQYF
TRBJ1-2	TRBV5-1	once	.	TGCGCCAGCAGCTTGGTCGGACGGAACTATGGCTACACCTTC	CASSLVGRNYGYTF
TRBJ1-2	TRBV16	.	.	TGTGCCAGCAGCCAAACCCCTGATGGCTACACCTTC	CASSQTPDGYTF
TRBJ2-7	TRBV11-3	.	.	TGTGCCAGCAGCCCGGACAGCAACTCCTACGAGCAGTACTTC	CASSPDSNSYEQYF
TRBJ1-1	TRBV7-9	few	.	TGTGCCAGCAGCTTACTTGACACTGAAGCTTTCTTT	CASSLLDTEAFF
TRBJ2-1	TRBV10-3	.	.	TGTGCCATCAGTGATCCAAGGCCTAGCTCCTACAATGAGCAGTTCTTC	CAISDPRPSSYNEQFF
TRBJ1-6	TRBV6-1	.	.	TGTGCCAGCAGTGAAGAGGGCGGAGGTTCACCCCTCCACTTT	CASSEEGGGSPLHF
TRBJ2-5	TRBV7-9	.	TRBD1	TGTGCCACCAGAGTAGGCCGGGACAGGAAAGAGAGAGAGACCCAGTACTTC	CATRVGRDRKERETQYF
TRBJ2-3	TRBV6-5	.	.	TGTGCCAGCAGTTACAAGGCTAGTCCCCACTCTACGCAGTATTTT	CASSYKASPHSTQYF
TRBJ2-3	TRBV5-1	.	.	TGCGCCAGTTCGTGGGCAGATAGCACAGATACGCAGTATTTT	CASSWADSTDTQYF